This TCR beta chain was sequenced during a study of circulating and synovial CD4+ cells in juvenile arthritis. Using immunoSEQ multiplex PCR, the repertoire was profiled, and TCRdb retains in-frame clones only, with some absent. The sample lists approximately 16,000 clones, approximately 89% occurring once. The sequenced sample was CD4+ T cells from blood. This receptor was identified in a human donor with juvenile idiopathic arthritis.

CDR3 residues: CASSPSGQGTYEQYF. CDR3 DNA sequence: TGTGCCAGCAGCCCATCGGGACAGGGTACCTACGAGCAGTACTTC. The gene calls are TRBV7-9 and TRBJ2-5, with TRBD1 identical over 9 bases. The DNA end is more similar to TRBJ2-7, so the J call may be wrong. CDR3 length equals 15 residues. Germline assignment: CDR1 SEHNR and CDR2 FQNEAQ (reference sequence).